A single sample is the source of the 7 T cell receptor beta chains below, sequenced in a study of blood T cells in healthy people across ages. The second PCR ran roughly 7 to 12 cycles with a sample-barcoded 5' primer and J-beta primers. TCRdb re-analysed the 5' RACE reads in MiXCR, keeping a single row per CDR3 protein. The data contain around 1,600,000 distinct CDR3 sequences, roughly 43% of them seen just once; the ten biggest clones take up 4%. Sequenced sample: blood. Receptors originate from a woman between 18 and 29 years old in good health.

The chain recombines TRBV12-3 or TRBV12-4 with TRBJ2-1, with TRBD2 matching over 12 bases. V lost 8 bases, J lost 10 bases, and 6 bases stayed unmatched. This CDR3 comprises 13 residues. CDR3 sequence reads: CASGTSGRREQFF. Here the CDR3 DNA reads TGTGCCAGCGGGACTAGCGGGCGCCGAGAGCAGTTCTTC.

In its sample, this clonotype was seen many times. The rearrangement uses TRBV4-3 and TRBJ1-2, with a weak D call TRBD1 (6 bases). Germline V gene sequence: CDR1 LGHNA, CDR2 YSLEER. Trimming pared 0 bases from V and 4 bases from J, leaving 12 bases between. The CDR3 length is 15 residues. Here the CDR3 reads CASSQDGQNPYGYTF. In DNA, the CDR3 is TGCGCCAGCAGCCAAGATGGACAGAACCCCTATGGCTACACCTTC.

In its sample, this clonotype was seen a few times. The chain combines TRBV11-2 with TRBJ2-7; 11 positions match TRBD2. Germline lookup yields CDR1 SGHAT and CDR2 FQNNGV. Trimming cost V 5 bases and J 4 bases; bases outside gene matches: 25. The CDR3 consists of 21 residues. As DNA, the CDR3 is TGTGCCAGCAGCACTTGCTCCCCACTAGCGGGAGTACAGAGGAATACTTACGAGCAGTACTTC. This encodes CASSTCSPLAGVQRNTYEQYF.

The genes are TRBV6-5 and TRBJ2-3, with a possible D match to TRBD2 (5 bases). Looked up from germline, CDR1 is MNHEY and CDR2 is SVGAGI. Trimming took 4 bases from V and 0 from J, leaving 11 bases between them. There are 15 residues in the CDR3. The CDR3 DNA sequence: TGTGCCAGCAGTTGGATCGCGGGTAGCACAGATACGCAGTATTTT. This codes for CASSWIAGSTDTQYF.

The rearrangement uses TRBV18 and TRBJ2-3; D remains unclear. CDR3 length: 15 amino acids. CDR1 and CDR2 from the germline V gene are KGHSH and LQKENI. V was cut by 0 bases and J by 5 bases, with 12 bases left in between. CDR3 protein: CASSPPGRKGDTQYF. For the CDR3, the DNA is TGTGCCAGCTCACCACCAGGCCGGAAAGGAGATACGCAGTATTTT.

This clonotype has just a few counts. The chain joins TRBV28 to TRBJ1-2; D unresolved. The CDR3 runs 12 residues. The germline V gene encodes CDR1 MDHEN and CDR2 SYDVKM. V lost 3 bases and J lost 3, with 5 bases in between. CDR3 DNA sequence: TGTGCCAGCAGTTTTAATGACTATGGCTACACCTTC. The encoded protein is CASSFNDYGYTF.

V is TRBV7-6 and J is TRBJ1-1; 7 bases fit TRBD1. CDR1 and CDR2 from the germline V gene are SGHVS and FNYEAQ. Trimming cost V 5 bases and J 7 bases; bases outside gene matches: 7. The CDR3 covers 13 residues. The CDR3 protein is CASSPNRGLEAFF. The DNA of the CDR3 is TGTGCCAGCAGCCCCAACAGGGGACTTGAAGCTTTCTTT.